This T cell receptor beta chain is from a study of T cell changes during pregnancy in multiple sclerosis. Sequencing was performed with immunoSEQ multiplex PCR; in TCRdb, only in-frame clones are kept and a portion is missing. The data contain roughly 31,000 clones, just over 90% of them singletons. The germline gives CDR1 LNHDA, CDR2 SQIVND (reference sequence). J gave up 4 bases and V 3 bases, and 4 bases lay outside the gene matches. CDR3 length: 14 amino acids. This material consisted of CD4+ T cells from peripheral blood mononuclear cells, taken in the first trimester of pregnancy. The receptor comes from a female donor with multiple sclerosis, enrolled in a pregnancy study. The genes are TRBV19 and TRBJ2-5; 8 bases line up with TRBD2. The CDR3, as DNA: TGTGCCAGTAGTATTCGGGGGGGCGGAGAGACCCAGTACTTC. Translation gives CASSIRGGGETQYF.